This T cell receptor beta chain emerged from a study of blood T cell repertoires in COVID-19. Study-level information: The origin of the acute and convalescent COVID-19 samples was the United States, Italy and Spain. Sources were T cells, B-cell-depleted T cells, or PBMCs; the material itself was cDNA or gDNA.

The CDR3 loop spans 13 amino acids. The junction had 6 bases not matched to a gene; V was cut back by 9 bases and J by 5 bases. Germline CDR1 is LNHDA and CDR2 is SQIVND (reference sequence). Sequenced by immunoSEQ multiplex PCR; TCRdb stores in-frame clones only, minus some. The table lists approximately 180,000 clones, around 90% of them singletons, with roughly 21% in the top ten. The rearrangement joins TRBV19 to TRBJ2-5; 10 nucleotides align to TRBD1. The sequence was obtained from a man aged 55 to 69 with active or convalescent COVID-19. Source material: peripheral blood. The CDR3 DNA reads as TGTGCCAGCAGGGACAGGGGAGCTGAGACCCAGTACTTC. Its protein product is CASRDRGAETQYF.